These 22 T cell receptor beta chains originate from one sample sequenced in a study of blood T cells in healthy people across ages. Primed by a sample-barcoded 5' primer and a J-beta primer mix, a second PCR proceeded for 7 to 11 cycles. TCRdb fed the 5' RACE reads into MiXCR, producing one record per CDR3 protein. In the table there are some 760,000 distinct CDR3 sequences, just under 25% of which are singletons. This sample also belongs to another study, concerning T cells of mothers and their children.

The sample comprised blood. Receptors were obtained from a boy aged 5-17 years in good health.

This clonotype was found a few times. The CDR3 nucleotides are TGTGCCAGCAGCTTAATGGTGACAGGGTCTGGGGAGCTGTTTTTT. This codes for CASSLMVTGSGELFF. This chain links TRBV7-2 with TRBJ2-2; TRBD1 agrees at 7 bases. The V gene end was trimmed by 2 bases and the J gene end by 8 bases; junction bases not matched to a gene: 8. Germline values: CDR1 SGHTA, CDR2 FQGNSA. The CDR3 sequence is 15 residues long.

This clonotype was seen more than once but under ten times. The chain couples TRBV6-2 or TRBV6-3 to TRBJ2-5; the D is unclear. The DNA end is a closer match to TRBJ2-7, so the J assignment may be wrong. Germline CDR1 is MNHEY and CDR2 is SVGEGT. This CDR3 region has 14 residues. The CDR3 region is CASSSPSRSNEQYF. For the CDR3, the DNA is TGTGCCAGCAGTTCCCCCTCGAGGAGCAACGAGCAGTACTTC.

The V call is TRBV6-2 or TRBV6-3, the J call TRBJ2-5, with D uncertain. The DNA matches TRBJ2-7 better at its end, which makes the J call doubtful. Germline lookup yields CDR1 MNHEY and CDR2 SVGEGT. This CDR3 is 11 amino acids long. DNA for the CDR3: TGTGCCAGCCGAACGGCCTACGAGCAGTACTTC. Its protein product is CASRTAYEQYF.

This clonotype has only a few counts. The rearrangement links TRBV12-5 to TRBJ2-2; no definite D call. V lost 6 bases and J lost 3, with 14 bases in between. This CDR3 is built from 15 residues. Germline V lookup: CDR1 LGHNT, CDR2 FRNRAP. The chain's CDR3 is CASGPSSGDTGELFF. The CDR3 nucleotides are TGTGCTAGTGGCCCTTCCTCTGGGGACACCGGGGAGCTGTTTTTT.

V is TRBV7-2 and J is TRBJ1-4; D is uncertain. CDR1 and CDR2 from the germline V gene are SGHTA and FQGNSA. The V end lost 1 base, the J end lost 4 bases, and 10 bases lay between the germline ends. This CDR3 contains 15 residues. CDR3 in DNA: TGTGCCAGCAGCTTAGTTGGATTCAGTAATGAAAAACTGTTTTTT. Protein product: CASSLVGFSNEKLFF.

The chain carries TRBV15 and TRBJ1-2; no definite D call. The length of the CDR3 is 17 residues. The germline V gene encodes CDR1 LNHNV and CDR2 YYDKDF (reference sequence). V lost 0 bases, J lost 8 bases, and 22 bases lay in between. The CDR3 protein is CATSRDRTLVMAAGYTF. For the CDR3, the DNA is TGTGCCACCAGCAGAGATCGAACACTGGTGATGGCCGCGGGCTACACCTTC.

The rearrangement links TRBV6-6 to TRBJ1-3; TRBD1 is a possible D gene (6 bases). The CDR3 consists of 15 residues. The germline gives CDR1 MNHNY, CDR2 SVGAGI (reference sequence). Trimming stripped 4 bases from V and 4 bases from J, with 14 bases between. This CDR3 reads CASSFWPGEGNTIYF. CDR3 DNA: TGTGCCAGCAGTTTCTGGCCAGGGGAGGGAAACACCATATATTTT.

The gene calls are TRBV7-2 and TRBJ1-2; TRBD1 agrees at 9 bases. Trimming took 4 bases from V and 4 from J; bases not matched to a gene: 7. The CDR3 totals 15 residues. The V gene's germline CDR1 is SGHTA and CDR2 FQGNSA. This CDR3 is CASSSRQGGTYGYTF. In DNA, the CDR3 is TGTGCCAGCAGCTCCAGACAGGGGGGAACCTATGGCTACACCTTC.

This clonotype was picked up a small number of times. The chain combines TRBV15 with TRBJ2-5, with D perhaps TRBD1 (6 bases). Judging by the DNA end, TRBJ2-7 fits better; the J call may be wrong. CDR1 and CDR2 (germline): LNHNV, YYDKDF (reference sequence). The CDR3 covers 15 residues. The CDR3 reads CATSRDSGAFDEQYF. The CDR3 coding sequence is TGTGCCACCAGCAGAGATTCAGGGGCGTTCGACGAGCAGTACTTC.

This clonotype was counted a few times. The gene calls are TRBV29-1 and TRBJ2-1; TRBD1 matches 7 bases. The ends lost 6 bases at V and 0 bases at J; junction bases unmatched: 11. CDR1 SQVTM and CDR2 ANQGSEA come from the germline V gene. This CDR3 is 16 amino acids long. CDR3 coding DNA: TGCAGCGTCCTTTTAACGACAGGGAGCTCCTACAATGAGCAGTTCTTC. Encoded protein: CSVLLTTGSSYNEQFF.

V gene TRBV7-2 combines with J gene TRBJ2-3; the D gene could be TRBD1 or TRBD2 (5 bases each). In germline, CDR1 is SGHTA, CDR2 FQGNSA. The length of the CDR3 is 13 residues. Trimming removed 6 bases from V and 6 bases from J, with 13 bases in between. CDR3 sequence: CASRTGTGDTQYF. The CDR3, as DNA: TGTGCCAGCAGAACCGGGACGGGTGATACGCAGTATTTT.

This clonotype was recorded a few times. The chain uses TRBV7-6 and TRBJ1-5; D not certain. In germline, CDR1 is SGHVS, CDR2 FNYEAQ. This CDR3 comprises 14 residues. Deletions cut 5 bases from V and 7 bases from J, with 15 bases between. The CDR3 region has the DNA TGTGCCAGCAGCCGGGGTCCGTCGGCGCAGCCCCAGCATTTT. It codes for CASSRGPSAQPQHF.

The CDR3 here is CASSLDLEEEGYGYTF. The CDR3 region has the DNA TGTGCCAGCAGCTTGGATCTCGAGGAGGAGGGCTATGGCTACACCTTC. This sequence joins TRBV7-9 and TRBJ1-2; unclear D gene. Trimming pared 3 bases from V and 4 bases from J, leaving 18 bases between. Germline CDR1 and CDR2: SEHNR and FQNEAQ (reference sequence). The CDR3 extends over 16 amino acids.

This clonotype was detected a few times. The rearrangement joins TRBV7-9 to TRBJ2-1; D gene unclear. V was clipped by 5 bases and J by 10 bases, with 18 bases between them. The length of the CDR3 is 14 residues. Germline V gene data show CDR1 as SEHNR and CDR2 as FQNEAQ (reference sequence). The CDR3 DNA reads TGTGCCAGCAGCCATTTTAATAGCTCCGGGGAGCAGTTCTTC. Translated: CASSHFNSSGEQFF. The full variable domain, its missing parts supplied by reference TRBV7-9 and TRBJ2-1, is DTGVSQNPRHKITKRGQNVTFRCDPISEHNRLYWYRQTLGQGPEFLTYFQNEAQLEKSRLLSDRFSAERPKGSFSTLEIQRTEQGDSAMYLCASSHFNSSGEQFFGPGTRLTVL.

The V and J genes are TRBV4-1 and TRBJ2-5, with TRBD2 as a possible D gene (5 bases). Germline values: CDR1 MGHRA, CDR2 YSYEKL. The V end was cut by 0 bases, the J end by 5 bases, with 10 bases between. The CDR3 runs 14 residues. CDR3 nucleotide sequence: TGCGCCAGCAGCCAAGAGGGCACTAGGGAGACCCAGTACTTC. This encodes CASSQEGTRETQYF.

The J gene is TRBJ2-1, the V gene TRBV20-1; 9 bases agree with TRBD2. Trimming at V came to 3 bases and at J to 7 bases, leaving 7 bases not matched to a gene. The V gene's germline CDR1 is DFQATT and CDR2 SNEGSKA (reference sequence). The length of the CDR3 is 14 residues. CDR3 sequence reads: CSARMVAGANEQFF. The CDR3, as DNA: TGCAGTGCTAGGATGGTAGCGGGAGCGAATGAGCAGTTCTTC.

This clonotype was found a few times. The chain links TRBV27 to TRBJ1-2; D remains ambiguous. V dropped 6 bases and J dropped 6 bases, with 14 bases sitting between them. The germline gives CDR1 MNHEY, CDR2 SMNVEV (reference sequence). The CDR3 runs 13 residues. This CDR3 is CASSRFTGDGYTF. The CDR3 nucleotides read TGTGCCAGCAGCCGCTTCACCGGTGATGGCTACACCTTC.

J is TRBJ2-5 and V is TRBV2, with D possibly matching TRBD2 (6 bases). With 0 bases removed from V and 2 bases from J, the gap between germline ends came to 13 bases. The CDR3 has 16 amino acids. In germline, CDR1 is SNHLY, CDR2 FYNNEI. The CDR3 is CASSEAGAAGQETQYF. In DNA, the CDR3 is TGTGCCAGCAGTGAAGCCGGGGCCGCGGGGCAAGAGACCCAGTACTTC.

This clonotype was counted between two and nine times. The chain employs TRBV7-3 and TRBJ2-2, with D uncertain. Germline V gene sequence: CDR1 SGHTA, CDR2 FQGTGA. Trimming removed 5 bases at V and 6 bases at J, with 10 bases between. There are 13 residues in the CDR3. Here the CDR3 reads CASSPPVSGELFF. Written as DNA, the CDR3 is TGTGCCAGCAGCCCCCCTGTCTCCGGGGAGCTGTTTTTT. Full variable domain (rest looked up from reference TRBV7-3 and TRBJ2-2): GAGVSQTPSNKVTEKGKYVELRCDPISGHTALYWYRQSLGQGPEFLIYFQGTGAADDSGLPNDRFFAVRPEGSVSTLKIQRTERGDSAVYLCASSPPVSGELFFGEGSRLTVL.

This clonotype was detected a few times. The rearrangement uses TRBV7-3 and TRBJ2-3, with D perhaps matching TRBD1 (6 bases). V gave up 6 bases and J gave up 5 bases, with 12 bases separating them. Germline V lookup: CDR1 SGHTA, CDR2 FQGTGA. CDR3 length: 13 residues. The CDR3 spells CASRGQGGDTQYF. In DNA, the CDR3 is TGTGCCAGCAGGGGGCAAGGGGGAGATACGCAGTATTTT.

CDR3 in amino acids: CASSLSRGRSEAFF. The CDR3 coding sequence is TGTGCCAGCAGCTTATCGAGAGGGAGGTCTGAAGCTTTCTTT. V usage is TRBV7-9 and J usage is TRBJ1-1; no clear D. V gave up 2 bases and J gave up 6 bases, with 13 bases separating them. The CDR3 contains 14 residues. Germline V lookup: CDR1 SEHNR, CDR2 FQNEAQ (reference sequence).

This rearrangement joins TRBV5-5 to TRBJ2-7; maybe TRBD1 (7 bases). CDR1 is SGHKS, CDR2 YYEKEE, per germline (reference sequence). The V gene lost 0 bases and the J gene lost 2 bases, with 15 bases spanning the gap. There are 16 residues in the CDR3. The CDR3 DNA follows: TGTGCCAGCAGCTTGGACCTGACAGGGAGGACCTACGAGCAGTACTTC. This translates into CASSLDLTGRTYEQYF.